The 17 T cell receptor beta chains given below trace back to one sample, sequenced in a study of radiotherapy plus CTLA-4 blockade in lung cancer. The repertoire was sequenced with immunoSEQ multiplex PCR; TCRdb's copy has only in-frame clones and lacks some. The sample yields tens of thousands of clones, over 65% seen once. Sequenced material: peripheral blood, taken from a patient treated with radiotherapy plus ipilimumab. These receptors were taken from a human donor with non-small cell lung cancer who had a complete response to radiotherapy plus ipilimumab.

This rearrangement joins TRBV5-8 to TRBJ2-6; D possibly corresponds to TRBD1 (7 bases). Trimming removed 7 bases from V and 4 bases from J, with 15 bases in between. CDR1 SGHTS and CDR2 YDEGEE come from the germline V gene. The CDR3 consists of 15 residues. CDR3 sequence (DNA): TGTGCCAGCGCACGGAGGGGGCTCGGGGCCAACGTCCTGACTTTC. It specifies CASARRGLGANVLTF.

This clone has a handful of counts. The genes are TRBV19 and TRBJ1-3; tentatively, D is TRBD1 (5 bases). V lost 4 bases, J lost 4 bases, and 11 bases lay in between. The germline gives CDR1 LNHDA, CDR2 SQIVND (reference sequence). This CDR3 contains 14 residues. CDR3 in DNA: TGTGCCAGTAGTAGGGGACTACTGGGAAACACCATATATTTT. It specifies CASSRGLLGNTIYF.

This chain connects TRBV9 to TRBJ2-3, with TRBD1 as a possible D gene (7 bases). CDR1 is SGDLS and CDR2 is YYNGEE in the germline V gene. This CDR3 contains 16 residues. The V end was cut by 4 bases, the J end by 2 bases, with 17 bases between. The CDR3 loop is CASSPRGDRYTDTQYF. For the CDR3, the DNA is TGTGCCAGCAGCCCGAGGGGGGACAGATACACAGATACGCAGTATTTT.

The rearrangement links TRBV10-3 to TRBJ2-6; 7 bases line up with TRBD2. CDR3 size: 18 residues. V lost 6 bases and J lost 2; bases outside the gene matches: 13. CDR1 is ENHRY, CDR2 SYGVKD, per germline. CDR3 in DNA: TGTGCCATCAGGACGGCTGGGAGGGGTTCTCCTGGGGCCAACGTCCTGACTTTC. Translating gives CAIRTAGRGSPGANVLTF.

The V call is TRBV5-5, the J call TRBJ1-6, with a tentative D call TRBD1 (5 bases). Deletions cut 3 bases from V and 12 bases from J, with 16 bases between. This CDR3 is built from 14 residues. From germline, CDR1 is SGHKS and CDR2 YYEKEE (reference sequence). Here the CDR3 DNA reads TGTGCCAGCAGCTCAGGGCCGGTCCCTATACCCCTCCACTTT. Translated, it gives CASSSGPVPIPLHF.

This clone was observed a single time. The chain recombines TRBV4-3 with TRBJ2-1; D possibly corresponds to TRBD1 (5 bases). Germline V gives CDR1 LGHNA, CDR2 YSLEER. Trimming took off 0 bases at V and 0 bases at J, with 15 bases between the two ends. CDR3 length equals 18 residues. CDR3 nucleotide sequence: TGCGCCAGCAGCCAAGATACAGGACCGCGCCCCTCCTACAATGAGCAGTTCTTC. Amino acids: CASSQDTGPRPSYNEQFF.

This chain joins TRBV6-5 and TRBJ2-5; D unresolved. The V end lost 5 bases, the J end lost 5 bases, and 9 bases lay between the germline ends. The CDR3 spans 12 residues. The germline V gene has CDR1 MNHEY and CDR2 SVGAGI. Written as DNA, the CDR3 is TGTGCCAGCAGTCAACATTTGGAGACCCAGTACTTC. Its protein is CASSQHLETQYF.

The gene calls are TRBV6-6 and TRBJ1-2; D possibly corresponds to TRBD1 (6 bases). CDR1 is MNHNY, CDR2 SVGAGI, per germline (reference sequence). The V and J ends lost 6 bases and 7 bases respectively, with 18 bases between them. CDR3 length: 14 amino acids. The DNA of the CDR3 is TGTGCCAGCAGGACAGGCACTCCTCTCCGTGGCTACACCTTC. Translation gives CASRTGTPLRGYTF.

The chain employs TRBV18 and TRBJ2-7, with TRBD1 matching 7 bases. Germline CDR1 reads KGHSH; CDR2 reads LQKENI. CDR3 length: 16 residues. V was clipped by 5 bases and J by 0 bases; unmatched bases: 10. The CDR3 spells CASSALGQRSSYEQYV. The CDR3 DNA reads as TGTGCCAGCTCAGCACTGGGACAGCGAAGCTCCTACGAGCAGTACGTC.

This chain joins TRBV30 and TRBJ1-5; weak D call: TRBD1 (5 bases). Trimming cost V 1 base and J 6 bases, with 10 bases left between them. CDR1 and CDR2 (germline): GTSNPN, SVGIG (reference sequence). CDR3 length equals 13 residues. CDR3 amino acids: CAWSAMGPQPQHF. In DNA form, the CDR3 reads TGTGCCTGGAGTGCAATGGGGCCTCAGCCCCAGCATTTT.

The V gene is TRBV5-1, the J gene TRBJ2-2; D gene unclear. Germline CDR1 reads SGHRS; CDR2 reads YFSETQ. This CDR3 has 15 residues. The V end was cut by 0 bases, the J end by 2 bases, with 8 bases between. In DNA form, the CDR3 reads TGCGCCAGCAGCTTGGCAACAGTAAACACCGGGGAGCTGTTTTTT. It yields the protein CASSLATVNTGELFF.

The chain recombines TRBV4-1 with TRBJ1-1, with a possible D match to TRBD1 (5 bases). Germline assignment: CDR1 MGHRA and CDR2 YSYEKL. CDR3 length equals 14 residues. Trimming took 6 bases from V and 0 from J, leaving 11 bases between them. The CDR3 loop reads CASRRGPLNTEAFF. The CDR3, as DNA: TGCGCCAGCAGACGGGGACCCCTGAACACTGAAGCTTTCTTT.

Here the CDR3 DNA reads TGTGCCAGTAGTATTCCTCCCGGGGAGCTGTTTTTT. Protein: CASSIPPGELFF. The chain links TRBV19 to TRBJ2-2, with D uncertain. Germline CDR1 is LNHDA and CDR2 is SQIVND (reference sequence). V was cut by 3 bases and J by 6 bases, with 5 bases left in between. The CDR3 has 12 amino acids.

The rearrangement uses TRBV6-1 and TRBJ2-5, with D unclear. Germline values: CDR1 MNHNS, CDR2 SASEGT. V gave up 3 bases and J gave up 5 bases, with 10 bases separating them. This CDR3 spans 13 amino acids. In DNA, the CDR3 is TGTGCCAGCAGTGAGGGCTCCGAGGAGACCCAGTACTTC. Its protein product is CASSEGSEETQYF.

This clone was counted only a few times. The chain is built from TRBV4-3 and TRBJ1-1, with D maybe TRBD1 (5 bases). Trimming took off 0 bases at V and 4 bases at J, with 12 bases between the two ends. CDR3 length: 15 amino acids. In germline, CDR1 is LGHNA, CDR2 YSLEER. CDR3 residues: CASSQDRVGLTEAFF. Written as DNA, the CDR3 is TGCGCCAGCAGCCAAGACCGGGTGGGGCTCACTGAAGCTTTCTTT.

The V gene is TRBV9, the J gene TRBJ2-3; 11 bases are a match to TRBD2. The CDR3 sequence is 15 residues long. J lost 5 bases, V lost 7 bases, and 9 bases had no gene match. Germline V gives CDR1 SGDLS, CDR2 YYNGEE. The CDR3 spells CASRPTSGDGDTQYF. The CDR3 DNA follows: TGTGCCAGCCGGCCGACTAGCGGGGATGGAGATACGCAGTATTTT.

This clone has a handful of counts. The chain uses TRBV4-1 and TRBJ1-5; unclear D gene. The CDR3 sequence is 14 residues long. Per germline, CDR1 MGHRA and CDR2 YSYEKL. V was shortened by 2 bases and J by 4 bases, with 9 bases between the two germline ends. The CDR3 DNA follows: TGCGCCAGCAGCCAATGGTCCGGGAATCAGCCCCAGCATTTT. Residues: CASSQWSGNQPQHF.